Shown below are 18 T cell receptor beta chains from a single sample sequenced in a study of control samples from healthy donors and cancer patients. Clones were sequenced by immunoSEQ multiplex PCR, and TCRdb holds only the in-frame ones, with some missing. The table records around 43,000 clones, roughly nine tenths of them present only once. The specimen was blood. The receptor set was obtained from a woman aged 45-59 years in good health.

CDR3 region: CASSQVVGYGYTF. The CDR3 DNA reads TGCGCCAGCAGCCAAGTTGTAGGCTATGGCTACACCTTC. This chain links TRBV4-1 with TRBJ1-2; D remains unclear. This CDR3 contains 13 residues. Between the trimmed V and J ends, which lost 1 base and 4 bases, there was a span of 7 bases. The V gene's germline CDR1 is MGHRA and CDR2 YSYEKL.

The chain joins TRBV7-2 to TRBJ2-1; no definite D call. With 5 bases removed from V and 4 bases from J, the gap between germline ends came to 6 bases. The CDR3 consists of 12 residues. Germline V gene data show CDR1 as SGHTA and CDR2 as FQGNSA. For the CDR3, the DNA is TGTGCCAGCAGCGACCAATACAATGAGCAGTTCTTC. This translates into CASSDQYNEQFF.

This clone has a handful of counts. The chain carries TRBV28 and TRBJ1-6; D unclear. Germline V lookup: CDR1 MDHEN, CDR2 SYDVKM. The CDR3 is 12 amino acids. Trimming took off 7 bases at V and 12 bases at J, with 13 bases between the two ends. The CDR3 region has the DNA TGTGCCAGCACCCCGCCTCGGGGACCCCTCCACTTT. Translation gives CASTPPRGPLHF.

The rearrangement uses TRBV21-1 and TRBJ1-2; the table gives TRBD1 as D, unverified against the DNA. TRBV21-1 represents a pseudogene. The CDR3 is made up of 14 amino acids. CDR3 nucleotides: TGTGCCAGCAGCCAGACAGGGGGCGCGAATGGCTACACCTTC. Encoded protein: CASSQTGGANGYTF.

This chain connects TRBV28 to TRBJ2-2; D perhaps matches TRBD2 (7 bases). Trimming left V 6 bases short and J 6 bases short, with 8 bases between. Germline V gene lookup returns CDR1 MDHEN and CDR2 SYDVKM. The CDR3 runs to 12 residues. This CDR3 reads CASRGGPGELFF. CDR3 sequence (DNA): TGTGCCAGCAGGGGGGGGCCCGGGGAGCTGTTTTTT.

V and J are TRBV5-4 and TRBJ1-6; 7 nucleotides agree with TRBD1. J was trimmed by 8 bases and V by 3 bases; bases with no gene match: 14. The CDR3 consists of 17 residues. Germline values: CDR1 SGHNT, CDR2 YYREEE (reference sequence). The CDR3 DNA reads TGTGCCAGCAGCTCGGGGGATCTACAGGGGTGGGATTCACCCCTCCACTTT. It codes for CASSSGDLQGWDSPLHF.

The chain combines TRBV27 with TRBJ1-2, with a weak D call TRBD1 (6 bases). The ends were cut back, 5 bases at V and 0 bases at J, with 10 bases in the middle. The V gene's germline CDR1 is MNHEY and CDR2 SMNVEV (reference sequence). The CDR3 totals 14 residues. CDR3 sequence: CASSPDRANYGYTF. The CDR3 DNA follows: TGTGCCAGCAGTCCGGACAGAGCTAACTATGGCTACACCTTC.

The rearrangement uses TRBV2 and TRBJ2-5; TRBD1 matches 7 bases. The ends lost 6 bases at V and 7 bases at J; junction bases unmatched: 11. CDR1 is SNHLY, CDR2 FYNNEI, per germline. This CDR3 region has 14 residues. CDR3 residues: CASRDTTGDGTQYF. In nucleotides, the CDR3 is TGTGCCAGCAGAGATACCACAGGGGATGGGACCCAGTACTTC.

This chain connects TRBV10-3 to TRBJ1-1; the D gene is possibly TRBD1 (6 bases). Germline V gives CDR1 ENHRY, CDR2 SYGVKD. The CDR3 loop spans 13 amino acids. The V end was cut by 5 bases, the J end by 5 bases, with 12 bases between. CDR3: CAISSEGETEAFF. The CDR3 DNA reads TGTGCCATCAGTTCGGAGGGGGAAACTGAAGCTTTCTTT.

The chain recombines TRBV23-1 with TRBJ1-4; 8 nucleotides align to TRBD1. TRBV23-1 is an ORF for which the function is uncertain. The CDR3 is made up of 16 amino acids. V lost 5 bases to trimming and J lost 0 bases; unmatched junction nucleotides: 5. The CDR3 reads CASSWTGRTTNEKLFF. The CDR3 nucleotides are TGCGCCAGCAGTTGGACAGGGAGGACAACTAATGAAAAACTGTTTTTT.

The rearrangement links TRBV12-3 or TRBV12-4 to TRBJ2-4; no definite D call. The CDR3 is 12 amino acids. Trimming took off 6 bases at V and 6 bases at J, with 9 bases between the two ends. The CDR3 DNA follows: TGTGCCAGCAGGGTGGGTCTAAACATTCAGTACTTC. Translation gives CASRVGLNIQYF.

The rearrangement uses TRBV28 and TRBJ2-2; 9 positions match TRBD2. The J segment lost 7 bases and the V segment lost 2 bases, leaving 5 bases of the junction unmatched. The germline V gene encodes CDR1 MDHEN and CDR2 SYDVKM. This CDR3 has 15 residues. CDR3 bases: TGTGCCAGCAGTTTAGCGGGGGGGAGTAACGGGGAGCTGTTTTTT. The encoded protein is CASSLAGGSNGELFF.

The chain combines TRBV4-3 with TRBJ1-1; D is uncertain. The CDR3 consists of 17 residues. The germline V and J ends were trimmed by 0 bases and 0 bases, with 14 bases remaining between them. Germline assignment: CDR1 LGHNA and CDR2 YSLEER. CDR3 DNA sequence: TGCGCCAGCAGCCAAGACCCCGCCAGCCTGCTGAACACTGAAGCTTTCTTT. Translation: CASSQDPASLLNTEAFF.

This chain connects TRBV5-1 to TRBJ2-5; D could derive from TRBD1 or TRBD2 (5 bases each). V dropped 0 bases and J dropped 5 bases, with 11 bases sitting between them. The CDR3 spans 14 residues. Germline V CDR1 and CDR2: SGHRS, YFSETQ. CDR3 nucleotides: TGCGCCAGCAGCTTGGCCCGAGGGGAGGAGACCCAGTACTTC. Translation: CASSLARGEETQYF.

This rearrangement joins TRBV7-2 to TRBJ1-5; 9 nucleotides align to TRBD1. The CDR3 runs to 14 residues. The J segment lost 11 bases and the V segment lost 5 bases, leaving 10 bases of the junction unmatched. Per germline, CDR1 SGHTA and CDR2 FQGNSA. CDR3: CASSPGQGPSAQHF. The CDR3 DNA sequence: TGTGCCAGCAGCCCGGGACAGGGCCCTTCTGCCCAGCATTTT.

The rearrangement uses TRBV6-2 or TRBV6-3 and TRBJ2-7; D not resolved. V lost 4 bases and J lost 3, with 4 bases in between. The CDR3 consists of 11 residues. Germline loops: CDR1 MNHEY, CDR2 SVGEGT. CDR3 DNA: TGTGCCAGCAGTTCCTTCTACGAGCAGTACTTC. This codes for CASSSFYEQYF.

This clone was detected once. The rearrangement uses TRBV28 and TRBJ2-7; no clear D gene. Germline CDR1 reads MDHEN; CDR2 reads SYDVKM. Between the trimmed V and J ends, which lost 8 bases and 1 base, there was a span of 6 bases. CDR3 length equals 11 residues. The CDR3 here is CASLSSYEQYF. Here the CDR3 DNA reads TGTGCCAGCTTATCGTCCTACGAGCAGTACTTC.

J is TRBJ1-3 and V is TRBV7-2, with 9 bases identical to TRBD1. CDR1 and CDR2 from the germline V gene are SGHTA and FQGNSA. J was trimmed by 4 bases and V by 8 bases; bases with no gene match: 9. The CDR3 has 15 residues. The CDR3 spells CASAFGTGKGNTIYF. The CDR3 DNA reads as TGTGCCAGCGCGTTTGGGACAGGGAAAGGAAACACCATATATTTT.